The sequence of this T cell receptor beta chain was determined in a study of T cells in Graves' hyperthyroidism and ophthalmopathy. Notes on the study in general: Stable hyperthyroidism was told apart from ophthalmopathy by a model built on 13 V-J features.

V lost 5 bases and J lost 0, with 13 bases in between. This CDR3 spans 15 amino acids. Germline V lookup: CDR1 SNHLY, CDR2 FYNNEI. Diagnosis rested on symptoms, serum thyroxine and TRAb, thyroid ultrasound, and orbital computed tomography. Researchers took RNA transcripts and amplified the TCR beta CDR3 regions from them. A first-round RT-PCR of the TCR CDR3 used the HTBI primer set. Via MiXCR, TCRdb re-called the multiplex PCR reads, giving one row per CDR3 protein. Counted here are approximately 700,000 distinct CDR3 sequences, just under 45% occurring once; the ten biggest clones make up more than 7%. About this clonotype: The target antigen is unknown.

The sequence was obtained from an adult man with Graves' disease, either hyperthyroidism or ophthalmopathy (not recorded which). The material sequenced was peripheral blood or thyroid tissue (not recorded which). The chain combines TRBV2 with TRBJ1-2, with no clear D. The CDR3 loop reads CASSPVSSANYGYTF. In DNA, the CDR3 is TGTGCCAGCAGTCCAGTCAGCTCTGCTAACTATGGCTACACCTTC.